The 14 T cell receptor beta chains listed next were all sequenced from one sample in a study of early T cells in non-severe SARS-CoV-2 infection. TCRdb ran MiXCR on the 5' RACE reads and lists one entry per CDR3 protein. The sample holds about 110,000 distinct CDR3 sequences; over 10% are singletons and the top ten take around 3%. Sequencing was done on a sample of whole blood. The source is an adult who was a healthcare worker with PCR-confirmed SARS-CoV-2 infection or an uninfected control (not recorded which).

Only a few counts were recorded for this clonotype. The chain is built from TRBV5-1 and TRBJ1-5; the D is unclear. Germline CDR1 is SGHRS and CDR2 is YFSETQ. The CDR3 length is 14 residues. V lost 0 bases and J lost 1, with 5 bases in between. CDR3: CASSLESSNQPQHF. The CDR3 DNA reads TGCGCCAGCAGCTTGGAATCCAGCAATCAGCCCCAGCATTTT. The full variable domain, its missing parts supplied by reference TRBV5-1 and TRBJ1-5, is KAGVTQTPRYLIKTRGQQVTLSCSPISGHRSVSWYQQTPGQGLQFLFEYFSETQRNKGNFPGRFSGRQFSNSRSEMNVSTLELGDSALYLCASSLESSNQPQHFGDGTRLSIL.

The chain carries TRBV9 and TRBJ2-1, with D possibly TRBD2 on 5 matching bases. Trimming removed 4 bases from V and 5 bases from J, with 19 bases in between. This CDR3 has 16 residues. Germline V gene lookup returns CDR1 SGDLS and CDR2 YYNGEE. This CDR3 is CASSSGLLLAHNEQFF. The CDR3 bases are TGTGCCAGCAGCTCAGGACTCCTCTTGGCCCACAATGAGCAGTTCTTC.

This clonotype was counted many times. V usage is TRBV11-2 and J usage is TRBJ2-5, with a weak D call TRBD2 (5 bases). The germline gives CDR1 SGHAT, CDR2 FQNNGV. Trimming took off 6 bases at V and 5 bases at J, with 19 bases between the two ends. CDR3 size: 15 residues. The DNA of the CDR3 is TGTGCCAGCAGGCTTAACCTGGGGATAGCGGAGACCCAGTACTTC. Translation gives CASRLNLGIAETQYF.

This clonotype was detected a few times. The chain carries TRBV4-1 and TRBJ2-7; 7 nucleotides match TRBD1. CDR3 length equals 15 residues. Trimming cost V 6 bases and J 4 bases; bases outside gene matches: 12. Germline CDR1 is MGHRA and CDR2 is YSYEKL. Here the CDR3 reads CASSLSGTETYEQYF. In nucleotides, the CDR3 is TGCGCCAGCAGTCTGTCCGGGACAGAAACTTACGAGCAGTACTTC.

There are many counts of this clonotype. The CDR3, as DNA: TGCAGTGCTAGAGTCCGACTAGCGTGGGATACGCAGTATTTT. Protein sequence: CSARVRLAWDTQYF. This sequence joins TRBV20-1 and TRBJ2-3, with 8 nucleotides matching TRBD2. V lost 1 base, J lost 6 bases, and 6 bases stayed unmatched. The CDR3 length is 14 residues. The germline CDR1 and CDR2 sequences are DFQATT and SNEGSKA (reference sequence).

This clonotype was seen a handful of times. The chain employs TRBV6-5 and TRBJ2-1; 10 bases map to TRBD2. The length of the CDR3 is 16 residues. J was trimmed by 6 bases and V by 6 bases; bases with no gene match: 11. The germline V gene encodes CDR1 MNHEY and CDR2 SVGAGI. The chain's CDR3 is CASSPGLAKDRNEQFF. CDR3 nucleotides: TGTGCCAGCAGCCCGGGACTAGCGAAGGATCGCAATGAGCAGTTCTTC.

This clonotype was seen more than once but under ten times. This chain joins TRBV16 and TRBJ2-1; perhaps TRBD1 as D (5 bases). V lost 2 bases and J 9 bases, leaving 11 bases between the germline ends. CDR1 KGHSY and CDR2 FQNENV come from the germline V gene. CDR3 size: 13 residues. The CDR3 DNA sequence: TGTGCCAGCAGCCAAGTACGTCAGGGTGAGCAGTTCTTC. Translating it yields CASSQVRQGEQFF. Based on the CDR3 plus reference TRBV16 and TRBJ2-1, the full variable domain is GEEVAQTPKHLVRGEGQKAKLYCAPIKGHSYVFWYQQVLKNEFKFLISFQNENVFDETGMPKERFSAKCLPNSPCSLEIQATKLEDSAVYFCASSQVRQGEQFFGPGTRLTVL.

This clonotype was counted between two and nine times. The chain joins TRBV6-6 to TRBJ1-1; no firm D call. This CDR3 region has 16 residues. Germline CDR1 MNHNY, CDR2 SVGAGI (reference sequence). V lost 2 bases, J lost 2 bases, and 15 bases lay in between. CDR3 DNA sequence: TGTGCCAGCAGTTACCTCGCGGCAGCCGCTAACACTGAAGCTTTCTTT. This encodes CASSYLAAAANTEAFF.

The rearrangement uses TRBV15 and TRBJ1-1; D is possibly TRBD1 (5 bases). V shed 2 bases and J shed 6 bases, with 19 bases lying between them. Germline V gene lookup returns CDR1 LNHNV and CDR2 YYDKDF (reference sequence). The CDR3 spans 16 residues. The chain's CDR3 is CATSRSRGAMGAEAFF. The DNA for the CDR3 is TGTGCCACCAGCAGAAGTAGGGGCGCGATGGGCGCTGAAGCTTTCTTT.

This clonotype showed up many times. The chain recombines TRBV10-3 with TRBJ2-2; possibly TRBD1 for D (6 bases). The CDR3 runs to 15 residues. Germline V gene data show CDR1 as ENHRY and CDR2 as SYGVKD. Trimming left V 3 bases short and J 4 bases short, with 12 bases between. CDR3 DNA: TGTGCCATCAGTGACAACAGGGTTCGCACCGGGGAGCTGTTTTTT. Translating gives CAISDNRVRTGELFF.

The sample holds many counts of this clonotype. The V call is TRBV7-6, the J call TRBJ2-5; perhaps TRBD1 as D (7 bases). V lost 5 bases to trimming and J lost 2 bases, with 15 bases between them. The CDR3 covers 15 residues. CDR1 is SGHVS and CDR2 is FNYEAQ in the germline V gene. The CDR3 bases are TGTGCCAGCAGCCCCCTACAGGGGACTCAAGAGACCCAGTACTTC. Translation: CASSPLQGTQETQYF.

The J gene is TRBJ1-3, the V gene TRBV6-5, with D possibly being TRBD1 (5 bases). The CDR3 extends over 14 amino acids. Trimming removed 5 bases at V and 2 bases at J, with 10 bases between. From germline, CDR1 is MNHEY and CDR2 SVGAGI. The CDR3 reads CASSAQVAGNTIYF. The CDR3 DNA reads as TGTGCCAGCAGTGCACAGGTAGCTGGAAACACCATATATTTT.

This sequence joins TRBV3-1 and TRBJ2-1; D assignment may be TRBD1 or TRBD2 (5 bases each). Germline-derived CDR1 and CDR2 are LGHDT and YNNKEL (reference sequence). This CDR3 comprises 15 residues. With 2 bases removed from V and 7 bases from J, the gap between germline ends came to 15 bases. In DNA form, the CDR3 reads TGTGCCAGCAGCCAACCCCGGGACCTTATTAATGAGCAGTTCTTC. Its protein is CASSQPRDLINEQFF.

There are many counts of this clonotype. The rearrangement uses TRBV18 and TRBJ1-5, with D perhaps matching TRBD1 (5 bases). CDR1 and CDR2 from the germline V gene are KGHSH and LQKENI. V was trimmed by 4 bases and J by 9 bases, leaving 7 bases between them. This CDR3 has 11 amino acids. CDR3 sequence reads: CASSLQGPQHF. The CDR3 coding sequence is TGTGCCAGCTCACTTCAGGGGCCCCAGCATTTT.